Following are 24 T cell receptor beta chains from one sample sequenced in a study of cytomegalovirus exposure and HLA in healthy donors. The PCR ran on 60 Vbeta and 13 Jbeta primers. Assay used: immunoSEQ multiplex PCR; TCRdb lists only in-frame clones, some missing. The table shows over 95,000 clones, with over 60% occurring only once. Sequencing was performed on PBMCs. The receptors originated from a man in his forties in good health and CMV-seropositive.

This clone occurred once. In DNA, the CDR3 is TGTGCCAGCAGCTCCTTGACTCAGGGGTCTTCTGAAGCTTTCTTT. Translating it yields CASSSLTQGSSEAFF. The chain couples TRBV7-6 to TRBJ1-1; tentative D call: TRBD1 (6 bases). The germline V gene has CDR1 SGHVS and CDR2 FNYEAQ. The ends were cut back, 4 bases at V and 6 bases at J, with 18 bases in the middle. The CDR3 is made up of 15 amino acids.

This clone was found a few times. The chain joins TRBV7-2 to TRBJ1-6; 7 positions match TRBD1. The V gene's germline CDR1 is SGHTA and CDR2 FQGNSA. The CDR3 runs to 16 residues. Unmatched junction bases numbered 5, after V lost 5 bases and J lost 1 base. The CDR3 nucleotides read TGTGCCAGCAGCCAGCGACAGGGATCCTATAATTCACCCCTCCACTTT. It encodes CASSQRQGSYNSPLHF. Variable domain in full (rest from reference TRBV7-2 and TRBJ1-6): GAGVSQSPSNKVTEKGKDVELRCDPISGHTALYWYRQSLGQGLEFLIYFQGNSAPDKSGLPSDRFSAERTGGSVSTLTIQRTQQEDSAVYLCASSQRQGSYNSPLHFGNGTRLTVT.

V usage is TRBV6-5 and J usage is TRBJ1-6, with D possibly matching TRBD1 (6 bases). The germline gives CDR1 MNHEY, CDR2 SVGAGI. The V end was cut by 3 bases, the J end by 5 bases, with 11 bases between. The CDR3 extends over 15 amino acids. CDR3 nucleotide sequence: TGTGCCAGCAGTTATGCCACAGGGAATAATTCACCCCTCCACTTT. This codes for CASSYATGNNSPLHF.

This sequence joins TRBV28 and TRBJ2-3; 7 bases are shared with TRBD2. The germline V gene has CDR1 MDHEN and CDR2 SYDVKM. The length of the CDR3 is 16 residues. Trimming at V came to 7 bases and at J to 2 bases, leaving 12 bases not matched to a gene. The CDR3 loop reads CASTYIGGSHTDTQYF. The CDR3 DNA sequence: TGTGCCAGCACTTATATCGGGGGGTCCCACACAGATACGCAGTATTTT.

The genes are TRBV5-1 and TRBJ2-3; 13 positions agree with TRBD2. V gave up 2 bases and J gave up 5 bases; unmatched junction bases: 5. Germline CDR1 and CDR2: SGHRS and YFSETQ. The CDR3 covers 16 residues. CDR3 nucleotide sequence: TGCGCCAGCAGCTTTAGGACTAGCGGGGGTGGAGATACGCAGTATTTT. This encodes CASSFRTSGGGDTQYF.

Comment on this clone: Germline and junction disagree at one end, which may indicate a read error. The rearrangement joins TRBV7-7 to TRBJ2-1; 8 bases line up with TRBD2. The CDR3 is made up of 15 amino acids. Germline CDR1 and CDR2: SSHAT and FNYEAQ (reference sequence). The CDR3 region has the DNA TGTGCTAGCAGCCTTAGCGGGGCAGCCTACAATGAGCAGTTCTTC. Encoded protein: CASSLSGAAYNEQFF.

This clone was recorded only once. The chain is built from TRBV6-6 and TRBJ2-2; D may be TRBD2 (6 bases). Germline V gives CDR1 MNHNY, CDR2 SVGAGI (reference sequence). The V gene lost 6 bases and the J gene lost 5 bases, with 19 bases spanning the gap. This CDR3 has 16 amino acids. The CDR3 DNA is TGTGCCAGCAGCTCCCGGGGGACCCGGGTGACCGGGGAGCTGTTTTTT. Translating gives CASSSRGTRVTGELFF.

As DNA, the CDR3 is TGTGCCAGCAGCCCCCGACAGACCGGGGAGCTGTTTTTT. Protein product: CASSPRQTGELFF. The chain links TRBV11-2 to TRBJ2-2; possible D gene TRBD1, 5 bases. Per germline, CDR1 SGHAT and CDR2 FQNNGV. Trimming removed 5 bases at V and 5 bases at J, with 9 bases between. The CDR3 is 13 residues long. Combining the CDR3 with reference TRBV11-2 and TRBJ2-2 gives the whole variable domain EAGVAQSPRYKIIEKRQSVAFWCNPISGHATLYWYQQILGQGPKLLIQFQNNGVVDDSQLPKDRFSAERLKGVDSTLKIQPAKLEDSAVYLCASSPRQTGELFFGEGSRLTVL.

In its sample, this clone was seen once. The chain has TRBV11-2 and TRBJ2-7, with 13 bases matching TRBD2. The germline V gene encodes CDR1 SGHAT and CDR2 FQNNGV. The CDR3 has 16 residues. V shed 5 bases and J 3 bases; nucleotides not matched to a gene: 7. The CDR3 region has the DNA TGTGCCAGCAGCATCCCAGGACTAGCGGGGGACTACGAGCAGTACTTC. Translated, it gives CASSIPGLAGDYEQYF.

V usage is TRBV5-4 and J usage is TRBJ2-7; D might be TRBD2 (6 bases). CDR1 SGHNT and CDR2 YYREEE come from the germline V gene (reference sequence). Trimming shortened V by 0 bases and J by 5 bases, and 12 bases separated the two germline ends. This CDR3 spans 14 amino acids. Written as DNA, the CDR3 is TGTGCCAGCAGCTTGGCGGGACTTCTCCACGAGCAGTACTTC. Its translation: CASSLAGLLHEQYF.

This clone has just one count. V and J are TRBV7-6 and TRBJ2-2, with 8 bases lining up with TRBD1. The V segment lost 4 bases and the J segment 4 bases; nucleotides outside the gene matches: 5. The CDR3 totals 15 residues. Germline CDR1 is SGHVS and CDR2 is FNYEAQ. The CDR3 is CASSSRGRATGELFF. For the CDR3, the DNA is TGTGCCAGCAGCTCCAGGGGGCGCGCCACCGGGGAGCTGTTTTTT.

The CDR3 DNA follows: TGTGCCAGCTCACCACTGGGAGCTAGCACAGATACGCAGTATTTT. Residues: CASSPLGASTDTQYF. V and J are TRBV18 and TRBJ2-3; D possibly corresponds to TRBD2 (5 bases). V lost 1 base, J lost 0 bases, and 8 bases lay in between. Germline V gene data show CDR1 as KGHSH and CDR2 as LQKENI. This CDR3 is 15 amino acids long.

V is TRBV19 and J is TRBJ1-1, with 8 bases fitting TRBD1. Germline V gene data show CDR1 as LNHDA and CDR2 as SQIVND (reference sequence). Trimming cost V 5 bases and J 5 bases; bases outside gene matches: 7. This CDR3 has 14 amino acids. The CDR3: CASSFRGLGTEAFF. The CDR3 bases are TGTGCCAGTAGTTTCAGGGGGCTGGGTACTGAAGCTTTCTTT.

The gene calls are TRBV5-8 and TRBJ2-5, with 12 bases aligning to TRBD2. V lost 6 bases to trimming and J lost 7 bases; unmatched junction nucleotides: 7. Per germline, CDR1 SGHTS and CDR2 YDEGEE. The CDR3 sequence is 14 residues long. CDR3 region: CASNLAGGDPTQYF. DNA for the CDR3: TGTGCCAGCAACCTAGCGGGGGGGGACCCGACCCAGTACTTC.

The rearrangement joins TRBV4-3 to TRBJ1-4; 10 bases agree with TRBD1. From germline, CDR1 is LGHNA and CDR2 YSLEER. Germline trimming cut 2 bases from V and 11 bases from J; bases unmatched to any gene: 11. The CDR3 spans 16 residues. The CDR3 DNA reads as TGCGCCAGCAGCCAAAGCCGTGACAGGGGGCGCGGGAAACTGTTTTTT. Protein: CASSQSRDRGRGKLFF.

This chain's CDR3 is CASSYQGSTGNTIYF. The CDR3 DNA sequence: TGTGCCAGCAGTTACCAGGGAAGTACTGGAAACACCATATATTTT. This chain joins TRBV6-5 and TRBJ1-3; perhaps TRBD1 as D (5 bases). Germline loops: CDR1 MNHEY, CDR2 SVGAGI. This CDR3 has 15 amino acids. With 2 bases removed from V and 2 bases from J, the gap between germline ends came to 10 bases.

This clone occurred once. For the CDR3, the DNA is TGTGCCAGCAGCTTAAGCGGGGCGCAAGGGGCCAACGTCCTGACTTTC. Translation gives CASSLSGAQGANVLTF. V and J are TRBV7-2 and TRBJ2-6; the match to TRBD2 covers 7 bases. CDR1 is SGHTA, CDR2 FQGNSA, per germline. This CDR3 is built from 16 residues. J gave up 4 bases and V 2 bases, and 5 bases lay outside the gene matches.

CDR3 DNA: TGTGCCAGCAGCCGGACGACAGGGCAAGAGGAAAAACTGTTTTTT. Residues: CASSRTTGQEEKLFF. This chain uses TRBV5-4 with TRBJ1-4; 7 bases are a match to TRBD1. The CDR3 totals 15 residues. The trim removed 4 bases at V and 8 bases at J, leaving 11 bases unmatched. Germline assignment: CDR1 SGHNT and CDR2 YYREEE (reference sequence).

J is TRBJ2-7 and V is TRBV4-1, with D hard to call. The CDR3 sequence is 13 residues long. Per germline, CDR1 MGHRA and CDR2 YSYEKL. The V end was cut by 3 bases, the J end by 0 bases, with 6 bases between. The CDR3 DNA sequence: TGCGCCAGCAGCCAGCACAGCTCCTACGAGCAGTACTTC. This translates into CASSQHSSYEQYF.

This clone was found a few times. The chain couples TRBV6-5 to TRBJ1-1; tentatively, D is TRBD1 (5 bases). Germline V gene data show CDR1 as MNHEY and CDR2 as SVGAGI. V lost 5 bases and J 2 bases, leaving 12 bases between the germline ends. CDR3 size: 14 residues. This CDR3 is CASSHRNSNTEAFF. The CDR3 nucleotides read TGTGCCAGCAGTCACAGGAATAGTAACACTGAAGCTTTCTTT.

The chain has TRBV5-1 and TRBJ1-2; no clear D gene. The germline V gene has CDR1 SGHRS and CDR2 YFSETQ. V gave up 2 bases and J gave up 0 bases, with 8 bases separating them. The CDR3 is 14 residues long. The CDR3 coding sequence is TGCGCCAGCAGCTTCGGGTTTCCTAACTATGGCTACACCTTC. Translation gives CASSFGFPNYGYTF.

V gene TRBV2 combines with J gene TRBJ2-5; 7 bases map to TRBD1. J lost 1 base, V lost 5 bases, and 7 bases had no gene match. From germline, CDR1 is SNHLY and CDR2 FYNNEI. The CDR3 sequence is 15 residues long. The CDR3 DNA reads as TGTGCCAGCAGTCCCAGGGGGAAAACCCAAGAGACCCAGTACTTC. Protein: CASSPRGKTQETQYF.

The chain uses TRBV5-1 and TRBJ2-7, with TRBD1 identical over 9 bases. Germline lookup yields CDR1 SGHRS and CDR2 YFSETQ. The CDR3 loop spans 15 amino acids. Trimming took 0 bases from V and 5 from J; bases not matched to a gene: 6. CDR3 sequence reads: CASSLAQGALNEQYF. Written as DNA, the CDR3 is TGCGCCAGCAGCTTGGCACAGGGGGCATTAAACGAGCAGTACTTC.

A single count supports this clone. V gene TRBV5-4 combines with J gene TRBJ2-1; D is possibly TRBD2 (6 bases). The germline V gene encodes CDR1 SGHNT and CDR2 YYREEE (reference sequence). Trimming took off 2 bases at V and 2 bases at J, with 11 bases between the two ends. This CDR3 region has 15 residues. The CDR3 DNA sequence: TGTGCCAGCAGCTTTTCGGGGGTCCCCTACAATGAGCAGTTCTTC. It yields the protein CASSFSGVPYNEQFF.